This TCR beta chain was sequenced in a study of vaccination and CD4 T cells after COVID-19. Background on the study: Control wells got either CEFX epitopes, HIV-1 Nef peptides, or no peptide at all. Study-level points and caveats: Median SARS-CoV-2-reactive clonotype numbers rose nonsignificantly, about 20 to 40.

The Oncomine TCR Beta short-read assay sequenced DNA from cultured CD4+ T cells. TCRdb independently ran MiXCR on the PCR reads; one entry per CDR3 protein. This sample carries 3,700 or so distinct CDR3 sequences, over 12% of them seen once, and the ten largest clones take approximately 19%. The CDR3 is 14 amino acids. The germline V gene encodes CDR1 LNHDA and CDR2 SQIVND (reference sequence). V gave up 7 bases and J gave up 0 bases; unmatched junction bases: 2. With respect to this clonotype: Its target is unknown.

Noted treatment: roughly 11-day PBMC culture with coronavirus spike peptide pools or control peptides (ViraFEST assay). This rearrangement joins TRBV19 to TRBJ1-3; 8 nucleotides line up with TRBD1. The material sequenced was CD4+ T cells from blood, cultured in vitro. The sequence came from a human donor who had recovered from COVID-19. CDR3 nucleotide sequence: TGTGCCAGTACGGACAGGGTCTCTGGAAACACCATATATTTT. Amino acid sequence: CASTDRVSGNTIYF. The full variable domain, in which reference TRBV19 and TRBJ1-3 provide the parts outside the CDR3, is DGGITQSPKYLFRKEGQNVTLSCEQNLNHDAMYWYRQDPGQGLRLIYYSQIVNDFQKGDIAEGYSVSREKKESFPLTVTSAQKNPTAFYLCASTDRVSGNTIYFGEGSWLTVV.